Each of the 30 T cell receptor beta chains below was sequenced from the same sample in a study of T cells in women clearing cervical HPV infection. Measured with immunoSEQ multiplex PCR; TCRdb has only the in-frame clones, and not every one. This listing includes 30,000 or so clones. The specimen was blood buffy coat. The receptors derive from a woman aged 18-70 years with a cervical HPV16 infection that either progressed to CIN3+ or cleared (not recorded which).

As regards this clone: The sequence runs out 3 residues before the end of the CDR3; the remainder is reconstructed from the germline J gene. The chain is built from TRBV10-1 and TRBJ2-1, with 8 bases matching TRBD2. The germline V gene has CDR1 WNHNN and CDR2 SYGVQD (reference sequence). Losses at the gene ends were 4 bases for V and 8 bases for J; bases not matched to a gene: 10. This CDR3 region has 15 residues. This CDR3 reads CASSAMGLEVDEQFF. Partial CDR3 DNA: TGCGCCAGCAGTGCGATGGGACTAGAAGTCGATGAG.

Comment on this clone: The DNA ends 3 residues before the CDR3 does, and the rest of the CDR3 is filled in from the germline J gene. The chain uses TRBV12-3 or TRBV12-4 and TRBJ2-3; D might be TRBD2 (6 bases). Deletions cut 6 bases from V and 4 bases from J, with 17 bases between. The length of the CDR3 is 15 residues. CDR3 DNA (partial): TGTGCCAGCAGCCTACTAGCCGGACGGCCAGATACG. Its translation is CASSLLAGRPDT. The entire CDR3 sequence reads CASSLLAGRPDTQYF.

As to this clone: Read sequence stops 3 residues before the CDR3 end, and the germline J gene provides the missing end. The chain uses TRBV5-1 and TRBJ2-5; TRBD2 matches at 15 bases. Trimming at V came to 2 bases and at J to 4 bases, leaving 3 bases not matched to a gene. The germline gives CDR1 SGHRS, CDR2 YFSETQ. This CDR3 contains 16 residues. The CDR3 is CASSFTGLAGGETQYF. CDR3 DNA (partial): TGCGCCAGCAGCTTCACGGGACTAGCGGGAGGAGAGACC.

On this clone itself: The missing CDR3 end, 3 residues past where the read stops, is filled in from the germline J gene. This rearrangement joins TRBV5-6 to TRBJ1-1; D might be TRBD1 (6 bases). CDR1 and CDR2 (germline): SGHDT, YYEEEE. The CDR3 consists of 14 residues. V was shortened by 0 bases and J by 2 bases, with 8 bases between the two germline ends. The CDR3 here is CASSLVTGNTEAFF. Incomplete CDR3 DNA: TGTGCCAGCAGCTTGGTGACAGGCAACACTGAA.

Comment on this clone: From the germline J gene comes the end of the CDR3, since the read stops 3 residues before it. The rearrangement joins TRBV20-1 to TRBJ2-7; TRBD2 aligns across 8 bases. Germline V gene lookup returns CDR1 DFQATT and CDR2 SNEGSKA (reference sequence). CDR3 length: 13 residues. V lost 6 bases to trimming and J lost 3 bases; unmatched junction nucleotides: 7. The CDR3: CSAGGRFYYEQYF. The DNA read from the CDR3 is TGCAGTGCAGGCGGGAGGTTTTACTACGAG.

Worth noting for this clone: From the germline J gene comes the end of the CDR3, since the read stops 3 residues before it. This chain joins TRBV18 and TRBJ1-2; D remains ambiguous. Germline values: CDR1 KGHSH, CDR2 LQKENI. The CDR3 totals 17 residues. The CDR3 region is CASSPRVERDMVDTYTF. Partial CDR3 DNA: TGTGCCAGCTCACCACGGGTCGAGCGGGATATGGTTGATACC.

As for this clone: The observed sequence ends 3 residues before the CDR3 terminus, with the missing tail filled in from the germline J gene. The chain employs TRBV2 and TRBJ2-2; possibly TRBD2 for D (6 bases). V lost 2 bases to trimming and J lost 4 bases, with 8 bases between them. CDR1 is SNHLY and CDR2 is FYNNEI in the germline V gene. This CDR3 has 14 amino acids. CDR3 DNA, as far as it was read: TGTGCCAGCAGTGAACTAGCGAGCACCGGGGAG. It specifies CASSELASTGE. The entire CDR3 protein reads CASSELASTGELFF.

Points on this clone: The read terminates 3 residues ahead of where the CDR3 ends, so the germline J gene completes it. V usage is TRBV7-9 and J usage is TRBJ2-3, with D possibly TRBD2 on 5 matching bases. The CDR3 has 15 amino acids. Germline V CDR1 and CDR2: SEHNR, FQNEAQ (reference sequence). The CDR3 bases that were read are TGTGCCAGCAGCCCCCCCGCTGGGCGGGCGGAGACG. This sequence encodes CASSPPAGRAET. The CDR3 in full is CASSPPAGRAETQYF. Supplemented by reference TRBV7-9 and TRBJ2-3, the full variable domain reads DTGVSQNPRHKITKRGQNVTFRCDPISEHNRLYWYRQTLGQGPEFLTYFQNEAQLEKSRLLSDRFSAERPKGSFSTLEIQRTEQGDSAMYLCASSPPAGRAETQYFGPGTRLTVL.

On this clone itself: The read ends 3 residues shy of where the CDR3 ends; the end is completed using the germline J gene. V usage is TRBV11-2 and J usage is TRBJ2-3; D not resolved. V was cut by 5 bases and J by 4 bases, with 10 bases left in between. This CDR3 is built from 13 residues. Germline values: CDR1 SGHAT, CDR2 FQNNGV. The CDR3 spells CASSPQSSDTQYF. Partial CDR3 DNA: TGTGCCAGCAGCCCCCAGTCTTCAGATACG.

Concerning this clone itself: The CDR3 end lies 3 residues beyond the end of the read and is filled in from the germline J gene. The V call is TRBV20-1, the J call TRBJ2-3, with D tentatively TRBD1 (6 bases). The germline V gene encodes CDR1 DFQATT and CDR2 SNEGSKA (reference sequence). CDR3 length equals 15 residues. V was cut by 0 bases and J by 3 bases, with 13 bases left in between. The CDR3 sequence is CSARDARGSTDTQYF. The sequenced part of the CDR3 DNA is TGCAGTGCTAGAGATGCCAGGGGAAGTACAGATACG.

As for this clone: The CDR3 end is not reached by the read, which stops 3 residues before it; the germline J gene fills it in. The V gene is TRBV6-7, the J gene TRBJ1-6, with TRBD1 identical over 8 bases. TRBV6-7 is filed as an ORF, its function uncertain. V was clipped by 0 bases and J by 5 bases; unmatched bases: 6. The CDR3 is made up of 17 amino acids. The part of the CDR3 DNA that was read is TGTGCCAGCAGTTACTCGATTTGGGACAGGAATAATTCACCC. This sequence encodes CASSYSIWDRNNSP. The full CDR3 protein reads CASSYSIWDRNNSPLHF.

CDR3: CASTGQGNTGELFF. The part of the CDR3 DNA that was read is TGTGCCAGTACGGGACAGGGGAACACCGGGGAG. The chain carries TRBV19 and TRBJ2-2; TRBD1 matches 9 bases. The DNA ends 3 residues before the CDR3 does, and the rest of the CDR3 is filled in from the germline J gene. The CDR3 consists of 14 residues. V lost 7 bases and J lost 1; bases outside the gene matches: 1. CDR1 is LNHDA and CDR2 is SQIVND in the germline V gene (reference sequence).

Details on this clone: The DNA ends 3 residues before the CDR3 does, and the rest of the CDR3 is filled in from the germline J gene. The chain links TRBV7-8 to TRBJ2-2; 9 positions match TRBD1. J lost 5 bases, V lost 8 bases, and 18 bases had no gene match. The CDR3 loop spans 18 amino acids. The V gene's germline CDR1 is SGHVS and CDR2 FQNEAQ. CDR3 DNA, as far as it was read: TGTGCCAGCCTTCAGGCTGATGGGGACAGGGTCGAGACCGGGGAG. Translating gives CASLQADGDRVETGE. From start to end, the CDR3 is CASLQADGDRVETGELFF.

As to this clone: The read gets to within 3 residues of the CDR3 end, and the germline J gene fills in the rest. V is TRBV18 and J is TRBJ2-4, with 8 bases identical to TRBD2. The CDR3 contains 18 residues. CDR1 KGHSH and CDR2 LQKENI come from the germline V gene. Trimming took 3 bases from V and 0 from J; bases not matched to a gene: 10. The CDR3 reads CASSPPLLAALAKNIQYF. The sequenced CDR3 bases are TGTGCCAGCTCACCTCCTCTACTAGCGGCCTTAGCCAAAAACATT.

CDR3: CASSSSGELFF. CDR3 DNA, as far as it was read: TGTGCCAGCAGTTCTTCCGGGGAG. The chain uses TRBV12-3 or TRBV12-4 and TRBJ2-2, with D uncertain. Sequencing ends 3 residues short of the CDR3 end; the germline J gene provides the rest. V dropped 4 bases and J dropped 6 bases, with 3 bases sitting between them. The CDR3 is 11 amino acids.

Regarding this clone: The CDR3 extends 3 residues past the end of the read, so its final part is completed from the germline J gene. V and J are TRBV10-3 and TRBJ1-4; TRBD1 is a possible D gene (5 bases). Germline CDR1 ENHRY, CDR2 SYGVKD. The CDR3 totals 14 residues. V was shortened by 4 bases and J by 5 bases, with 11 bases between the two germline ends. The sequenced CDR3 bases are TGTGCCATCAGTGTGACAGTGGGGAATGAAAAA. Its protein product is CAISVTVGNEK. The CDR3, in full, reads CAISVTVGNEKLFF.

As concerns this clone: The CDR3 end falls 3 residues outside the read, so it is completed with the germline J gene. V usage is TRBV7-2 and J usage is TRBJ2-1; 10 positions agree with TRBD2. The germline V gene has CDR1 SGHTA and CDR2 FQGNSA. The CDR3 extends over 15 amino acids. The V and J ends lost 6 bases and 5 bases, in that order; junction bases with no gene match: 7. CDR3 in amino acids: CASRQAGGPHNEQFF. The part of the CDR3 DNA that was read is TGTGCCAGCAGACAAGCGGGAGGGCCCCACAATGAG.

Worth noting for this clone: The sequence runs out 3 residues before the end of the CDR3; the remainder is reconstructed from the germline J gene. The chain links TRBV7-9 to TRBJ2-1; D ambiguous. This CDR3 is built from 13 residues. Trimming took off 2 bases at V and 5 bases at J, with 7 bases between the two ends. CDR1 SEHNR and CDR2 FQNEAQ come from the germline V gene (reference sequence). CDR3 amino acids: CASSLYADNEQFF. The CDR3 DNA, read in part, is TGTGCCAGCAGCTTATATGCGGACAATGAG.

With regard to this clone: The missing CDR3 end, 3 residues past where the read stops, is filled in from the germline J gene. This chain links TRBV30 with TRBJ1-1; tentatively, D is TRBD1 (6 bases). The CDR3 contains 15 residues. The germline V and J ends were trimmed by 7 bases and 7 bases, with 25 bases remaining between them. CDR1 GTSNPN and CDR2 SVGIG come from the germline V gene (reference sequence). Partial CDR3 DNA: TGTGCCTCGACCGGGACATCGGGAGGCGCGTTTGAA. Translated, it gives CASTGTSGGAFE. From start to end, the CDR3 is CASTGTSGGAFEAFF.

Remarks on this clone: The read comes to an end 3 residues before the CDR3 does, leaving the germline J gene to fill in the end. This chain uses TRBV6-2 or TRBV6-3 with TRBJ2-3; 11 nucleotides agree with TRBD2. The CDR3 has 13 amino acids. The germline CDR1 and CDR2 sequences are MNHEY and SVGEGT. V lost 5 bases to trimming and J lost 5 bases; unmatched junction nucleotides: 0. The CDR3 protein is CASSGTSGDTQYF. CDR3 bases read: TGTGCCAGCAGTGGGACTAGCGGAGATACG.

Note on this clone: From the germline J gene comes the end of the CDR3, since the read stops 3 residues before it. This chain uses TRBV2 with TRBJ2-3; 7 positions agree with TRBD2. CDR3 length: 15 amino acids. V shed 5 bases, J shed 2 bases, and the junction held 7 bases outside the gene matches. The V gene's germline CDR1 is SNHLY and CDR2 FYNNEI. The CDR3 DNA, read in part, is TGTGCCAGCAGTCAACTAGCGTCGAACACAGATACG. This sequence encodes CASSQLASNTDT. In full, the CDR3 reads CASSQLASNTDTQYF.

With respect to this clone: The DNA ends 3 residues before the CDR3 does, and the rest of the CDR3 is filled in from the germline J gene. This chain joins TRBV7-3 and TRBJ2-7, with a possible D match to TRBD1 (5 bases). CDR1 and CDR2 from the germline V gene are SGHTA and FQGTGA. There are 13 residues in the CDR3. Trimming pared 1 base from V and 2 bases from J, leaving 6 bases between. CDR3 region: CASSLKGAYEQYF. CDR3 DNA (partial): TGTGCCAGCAGCTTAAAAGGGGCCTACGAG.

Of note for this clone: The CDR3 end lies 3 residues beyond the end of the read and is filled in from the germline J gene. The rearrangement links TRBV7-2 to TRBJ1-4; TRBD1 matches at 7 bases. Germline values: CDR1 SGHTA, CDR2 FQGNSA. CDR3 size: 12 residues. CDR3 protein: CASSSPGGRLFF. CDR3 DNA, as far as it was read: TGTGCCAGCAGCTCACCAGGGGGTCGA.

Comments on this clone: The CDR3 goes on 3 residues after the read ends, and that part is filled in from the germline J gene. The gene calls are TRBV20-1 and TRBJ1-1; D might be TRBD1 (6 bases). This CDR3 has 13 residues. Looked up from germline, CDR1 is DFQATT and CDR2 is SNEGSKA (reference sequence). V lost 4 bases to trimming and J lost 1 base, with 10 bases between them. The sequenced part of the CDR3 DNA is TGCAGTGCTACCGGGACAAAGAACACTGAA. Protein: CSATGTKNTE. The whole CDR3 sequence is CSATGTKNTEAFF.

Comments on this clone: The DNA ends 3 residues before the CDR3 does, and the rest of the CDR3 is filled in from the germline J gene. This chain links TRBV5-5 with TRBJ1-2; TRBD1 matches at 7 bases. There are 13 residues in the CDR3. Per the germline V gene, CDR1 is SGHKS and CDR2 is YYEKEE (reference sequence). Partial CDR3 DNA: TGTGCCAGCAGCCAGGCCGGGGACAGAGGC. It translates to CASSQAGDRG. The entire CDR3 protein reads CASSQAGDRGYTF.

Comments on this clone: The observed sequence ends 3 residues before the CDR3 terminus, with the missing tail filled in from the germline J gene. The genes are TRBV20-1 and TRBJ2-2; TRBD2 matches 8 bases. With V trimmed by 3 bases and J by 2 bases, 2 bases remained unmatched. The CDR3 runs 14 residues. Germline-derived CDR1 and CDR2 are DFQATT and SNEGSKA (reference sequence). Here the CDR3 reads CSASTSGNTGELFF. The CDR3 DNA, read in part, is TGCAGTGCTAGTACTAGCGGAAACACCGGGGAG.

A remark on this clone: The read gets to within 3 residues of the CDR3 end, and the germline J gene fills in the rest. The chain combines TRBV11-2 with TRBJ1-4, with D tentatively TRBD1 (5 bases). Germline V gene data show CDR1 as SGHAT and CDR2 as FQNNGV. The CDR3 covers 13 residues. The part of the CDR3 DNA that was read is TGTGCCAGCAGCCTCCGGGGGGGGTCACCA. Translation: CASSLRGGSP. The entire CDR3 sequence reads CASSLRGGSPLFF.

CDR3 sequence: CSAMSGAQETQYF. CDR3 DNA (partial): TGCAGTGCTATGAGCGGGGCCCAAGAGACG. The chain links TRBV20-1 to TRBJ2-3, with 7 bases fitting TRBD2. The read is 3 residues too short to cover the CDR3 end, so that end is filled in from the germline J gene. This CDR3 contains 13 residues. Germline V lookup: CDR1 DFQATT, CDR2 SNEGSKA (reference sequence).

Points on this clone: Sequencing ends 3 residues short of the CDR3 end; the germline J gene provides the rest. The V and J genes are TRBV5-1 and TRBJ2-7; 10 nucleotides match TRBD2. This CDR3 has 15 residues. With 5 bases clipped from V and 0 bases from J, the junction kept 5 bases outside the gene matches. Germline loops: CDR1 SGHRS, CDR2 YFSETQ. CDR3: CASSRTSGVSYEQYF. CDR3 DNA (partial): TGCGCCAGCAGTCGGACTAGCGGTGTCTCCTACGAG.

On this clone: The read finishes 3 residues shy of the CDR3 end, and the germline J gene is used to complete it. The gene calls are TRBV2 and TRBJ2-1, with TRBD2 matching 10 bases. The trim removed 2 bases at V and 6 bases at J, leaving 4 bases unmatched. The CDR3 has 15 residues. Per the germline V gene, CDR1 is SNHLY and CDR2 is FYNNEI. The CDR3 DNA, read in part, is TGTGCCAGCAGTGAACAGCGGGAGGGTTCCAATGAG. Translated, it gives CASSEQREGSNE. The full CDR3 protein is CASSEQREGSNEQFF.